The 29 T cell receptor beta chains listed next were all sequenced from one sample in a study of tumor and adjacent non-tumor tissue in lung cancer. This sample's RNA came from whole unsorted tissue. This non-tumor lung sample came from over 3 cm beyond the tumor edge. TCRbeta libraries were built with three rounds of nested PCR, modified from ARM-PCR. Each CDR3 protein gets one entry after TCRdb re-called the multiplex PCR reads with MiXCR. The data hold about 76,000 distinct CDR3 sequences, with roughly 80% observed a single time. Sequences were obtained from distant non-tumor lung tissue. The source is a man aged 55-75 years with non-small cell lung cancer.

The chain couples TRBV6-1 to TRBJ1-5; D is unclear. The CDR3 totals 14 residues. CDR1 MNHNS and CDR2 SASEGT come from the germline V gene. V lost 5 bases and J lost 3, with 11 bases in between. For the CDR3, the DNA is TGTGCCAGCAGTCGGCACAATAACAATCAGCCCCAGCATTTT. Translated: CASSRHNNNQPQHF.

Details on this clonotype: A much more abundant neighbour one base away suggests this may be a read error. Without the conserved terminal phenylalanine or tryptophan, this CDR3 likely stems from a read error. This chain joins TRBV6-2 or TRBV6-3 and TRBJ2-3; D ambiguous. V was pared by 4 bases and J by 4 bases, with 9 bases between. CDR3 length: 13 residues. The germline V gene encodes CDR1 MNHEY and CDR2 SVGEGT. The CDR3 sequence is CASSSDYPDTQYI. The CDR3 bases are TGTGCCAGCAGTTCAGATTACCCAGATACGCAGTATATT.

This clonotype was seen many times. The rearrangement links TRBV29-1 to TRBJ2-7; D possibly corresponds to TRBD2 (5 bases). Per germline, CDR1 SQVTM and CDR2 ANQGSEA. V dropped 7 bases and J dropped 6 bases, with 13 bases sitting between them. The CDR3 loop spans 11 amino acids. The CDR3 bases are TGCAGCGCCGCTGAGAGGGCCGAGCAGTACTTC. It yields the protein CSAAERAEQYF.

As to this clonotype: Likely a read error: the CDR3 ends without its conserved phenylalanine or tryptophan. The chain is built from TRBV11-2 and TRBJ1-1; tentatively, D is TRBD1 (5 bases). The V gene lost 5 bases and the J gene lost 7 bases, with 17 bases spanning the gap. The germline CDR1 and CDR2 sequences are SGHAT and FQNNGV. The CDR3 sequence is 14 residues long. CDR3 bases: TGTGCCAGCAGCCAAGTCGGGAGGGGCATTGAAGCTTTCTAT. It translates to CASSQVGRGIEAFY.

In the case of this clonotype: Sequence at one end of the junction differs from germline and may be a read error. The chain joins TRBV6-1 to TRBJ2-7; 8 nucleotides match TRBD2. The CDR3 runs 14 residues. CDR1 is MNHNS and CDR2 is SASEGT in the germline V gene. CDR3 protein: CVSTVSGETYDQYF. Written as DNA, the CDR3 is TGTGTCAGCACTGTTAGCGGGGAGACCTACGATCAGTACTTC.

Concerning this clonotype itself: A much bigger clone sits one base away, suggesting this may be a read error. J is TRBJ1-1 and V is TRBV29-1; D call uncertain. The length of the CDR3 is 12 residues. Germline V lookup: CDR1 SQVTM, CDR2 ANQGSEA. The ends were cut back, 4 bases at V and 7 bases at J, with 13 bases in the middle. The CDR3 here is CSVAGLGNEAFF. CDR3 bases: TGCAGCGTTGCAGGTTTGGGCAATGAAGCTTTCTTT.

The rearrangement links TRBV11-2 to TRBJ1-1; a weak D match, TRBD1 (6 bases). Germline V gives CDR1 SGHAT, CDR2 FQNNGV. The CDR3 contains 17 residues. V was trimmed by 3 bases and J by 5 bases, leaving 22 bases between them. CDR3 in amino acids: CASSFRVVGTGRTEAFF. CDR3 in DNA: TGTGCCAGCAGCTTTAGGGTGGTGGGAACAGGGAGAACTGAAGCTTTCTTT.

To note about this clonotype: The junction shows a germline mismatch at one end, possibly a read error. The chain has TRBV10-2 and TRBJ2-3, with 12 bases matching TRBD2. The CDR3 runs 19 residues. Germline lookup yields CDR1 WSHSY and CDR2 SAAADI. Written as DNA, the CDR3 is TGCGCCAACAGTGAGTCCTCCCGCACACTAGCGGGGGGCACAAATACGCAGTATTTT. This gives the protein CANSESSRTLAGGTNTQYF.

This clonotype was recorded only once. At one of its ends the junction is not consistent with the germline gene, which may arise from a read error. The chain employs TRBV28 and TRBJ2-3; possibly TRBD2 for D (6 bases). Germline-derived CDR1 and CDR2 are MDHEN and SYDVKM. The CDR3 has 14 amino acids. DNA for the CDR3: TGTGCCAGCAGTTTCCTTAGCGGCACAGATACGCAGCAATTT. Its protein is CASSFLSGTDTQQF.

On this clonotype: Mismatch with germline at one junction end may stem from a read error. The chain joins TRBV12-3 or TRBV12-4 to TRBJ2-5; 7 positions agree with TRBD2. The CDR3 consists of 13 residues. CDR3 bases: TGTACCAGCAGTTTAAGTCCAGCGGGGACCCAATACTTC. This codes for CTSSLSPAGTQYF.

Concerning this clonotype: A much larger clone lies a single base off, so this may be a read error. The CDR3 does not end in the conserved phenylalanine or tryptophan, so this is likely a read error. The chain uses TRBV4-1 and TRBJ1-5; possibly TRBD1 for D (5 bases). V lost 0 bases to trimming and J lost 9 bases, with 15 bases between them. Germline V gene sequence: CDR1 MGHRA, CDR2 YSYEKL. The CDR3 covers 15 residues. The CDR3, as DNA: TGCGCCAGCAGCCAAGATGGGATTGGGGACCGGCCCCAGCATTGT. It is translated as CASSQDGIGDRPQHC.

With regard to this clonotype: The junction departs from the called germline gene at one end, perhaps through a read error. The CDR3 spells CTSSLDRDTGELFF. The CDR3 nucleotides read TGTACCAGCAGCTTAGATCGGGACACCGGGGAGCTGTTTTTT. V gene TRBV11-2 combines with J gene TRBJ2-2, with D unclear. Germline V CDR1 and CDR2: SGHAT, FQNNGV. The CDR3 length is 14 residues.

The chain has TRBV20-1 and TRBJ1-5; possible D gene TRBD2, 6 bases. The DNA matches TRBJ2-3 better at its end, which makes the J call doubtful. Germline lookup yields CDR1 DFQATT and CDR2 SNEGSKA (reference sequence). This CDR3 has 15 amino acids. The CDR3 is CSALRVGEDIKAQYF. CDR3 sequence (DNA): TGCAGTGCGCTCAGAGTGGGGGAGGACATAAAGGCCCAGTATTTT.

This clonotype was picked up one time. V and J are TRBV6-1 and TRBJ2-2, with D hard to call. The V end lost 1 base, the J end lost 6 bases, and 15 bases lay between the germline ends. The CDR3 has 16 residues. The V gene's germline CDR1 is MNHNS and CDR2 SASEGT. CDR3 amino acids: CASSEDHGMPAGELFF. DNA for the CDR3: TGTGCCAGCAGTGAAGACCATGGCATGCCGGCCGGGGAGCTGTTTTTT.

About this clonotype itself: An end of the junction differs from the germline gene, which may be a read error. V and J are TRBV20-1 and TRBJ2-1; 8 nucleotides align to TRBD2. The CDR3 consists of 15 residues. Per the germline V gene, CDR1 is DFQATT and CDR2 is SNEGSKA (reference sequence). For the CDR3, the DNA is TGCCGTGCCCAGGGACTAACGGGAGGGAACAATGAGCAGTTCTTC. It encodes CRAQGLTGGNNEQFF.

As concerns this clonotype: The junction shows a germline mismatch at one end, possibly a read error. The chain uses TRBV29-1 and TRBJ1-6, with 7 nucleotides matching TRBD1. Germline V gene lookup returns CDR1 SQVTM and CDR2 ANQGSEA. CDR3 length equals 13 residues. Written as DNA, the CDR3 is TGCAGCGTTGGGGACAGTTATAATTCACACCTCCACTTT. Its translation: CSVGDSYNSHLHF.

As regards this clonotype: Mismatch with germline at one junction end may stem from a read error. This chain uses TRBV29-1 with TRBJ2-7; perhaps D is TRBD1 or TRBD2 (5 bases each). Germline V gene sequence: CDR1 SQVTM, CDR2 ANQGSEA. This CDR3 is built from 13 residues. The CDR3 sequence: CNVTRTGQYEQYF. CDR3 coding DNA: TGCAACGTTACCCGGACGGGGCAATACGAGCAGTACTTC.

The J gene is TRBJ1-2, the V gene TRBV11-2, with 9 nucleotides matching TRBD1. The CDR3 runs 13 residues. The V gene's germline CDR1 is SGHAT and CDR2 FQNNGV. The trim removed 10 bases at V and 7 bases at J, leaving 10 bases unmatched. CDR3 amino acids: CAIISDRGSGYTF. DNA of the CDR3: TGTGCCATCATCTCGGACAGGGGAAGTGGCTACACCTTC.

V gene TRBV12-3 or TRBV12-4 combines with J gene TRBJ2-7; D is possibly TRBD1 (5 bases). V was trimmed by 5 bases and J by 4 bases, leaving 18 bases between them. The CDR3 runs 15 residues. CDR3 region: CASSTTVGSRYEQYF. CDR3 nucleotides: TGTGCCAGCAGTACGACAGTGGGATCGCGGTACGAGCAGTACTTC.

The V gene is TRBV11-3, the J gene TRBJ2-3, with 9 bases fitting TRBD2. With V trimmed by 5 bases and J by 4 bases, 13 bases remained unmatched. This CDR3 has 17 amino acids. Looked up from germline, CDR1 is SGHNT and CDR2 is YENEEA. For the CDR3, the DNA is TGTGCCAGCAGCCCCGGCTTGAGAGCGGGAGGAGCAGATACGCAGTATTTT. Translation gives CASSPGLRAGGADTQYF.

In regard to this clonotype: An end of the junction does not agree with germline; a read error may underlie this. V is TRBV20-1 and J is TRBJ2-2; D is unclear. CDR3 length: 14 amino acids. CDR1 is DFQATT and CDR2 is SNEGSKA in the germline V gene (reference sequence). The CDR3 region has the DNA TGCAGTACTTCCCAGGAAAATAACACTGGGGAGCTGTTTTTT. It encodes CSTSQENNTGELFF.

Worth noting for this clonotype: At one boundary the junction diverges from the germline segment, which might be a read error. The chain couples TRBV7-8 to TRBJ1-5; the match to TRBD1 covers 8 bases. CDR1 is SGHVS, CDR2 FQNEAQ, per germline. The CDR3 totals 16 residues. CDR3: CASSLGRDRRTQPQHF. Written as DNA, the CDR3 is TGTGCCAGCAGCTTAGGTAGGGACAGGAGAACACAGCCCCAGCATTTC.

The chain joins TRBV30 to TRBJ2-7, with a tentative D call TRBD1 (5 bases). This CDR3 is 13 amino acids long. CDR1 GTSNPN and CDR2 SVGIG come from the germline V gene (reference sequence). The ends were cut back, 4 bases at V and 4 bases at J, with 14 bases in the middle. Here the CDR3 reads CAWKQDIEYEQYF. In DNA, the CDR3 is TGTGCCTGGAAACAGGACATAGAGTACGAGCAGTACTTC.

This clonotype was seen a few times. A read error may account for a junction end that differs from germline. In nucleotides, the CDR3 is TGTGCCAGTAGTTTAGGAGGGGACAATAATTCATCCCTCCACTTT. Translating it yields CASSLGGDNNSSLHF. The chain links TRBV11-2 to TRBJ1-6; D possibly corresponds to TRBD1 (6 bases). The CDR3 has 15 amino acids. Germline lookup yields CDR1 SGHAT and CDR2 FQNNGV. Together with reference TRBV11-2 and TRBJ1-6, the CDR3 gives the full variable domain: EAGVAQSPRYKIIEKRQSVAFWCNPISGHATLYWYQQILGQGPKLLIQFQNNGVVDDSQLPKDRFSAERLKGVDSTLKIQPAKLEDSAVYLCASSLGGDNNSSLHFGNGTRLTVT.

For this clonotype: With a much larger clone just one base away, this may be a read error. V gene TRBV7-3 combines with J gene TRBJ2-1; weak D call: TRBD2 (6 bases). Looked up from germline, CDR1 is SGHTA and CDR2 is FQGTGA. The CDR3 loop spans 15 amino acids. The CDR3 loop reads CASSLEAGPYSEQFF. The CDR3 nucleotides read TGTGCCAGCAGCTTAGAGGCGGGACCCTACAGTGAGCAGTTCTTC.

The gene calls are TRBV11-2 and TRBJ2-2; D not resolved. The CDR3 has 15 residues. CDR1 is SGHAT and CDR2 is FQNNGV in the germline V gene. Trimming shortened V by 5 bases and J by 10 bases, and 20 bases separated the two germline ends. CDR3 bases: TGTGCCAGCAGCGAAGGTGACCGAAGCGCCGTGGAGCTGTTTTTT. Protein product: CASSEGDRSAVELFF. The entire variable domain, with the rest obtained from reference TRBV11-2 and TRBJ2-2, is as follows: EAGVAQSPRYKIIEKRQSVAFWCNPISGHATLYWYQQILGQGPKLLIQFQNNGVVDDSQLPKDRFSAERLKGVDSTLKIQPAKLEDSAVYLCASSEGDRSAVELFFGEGSRLTVL.

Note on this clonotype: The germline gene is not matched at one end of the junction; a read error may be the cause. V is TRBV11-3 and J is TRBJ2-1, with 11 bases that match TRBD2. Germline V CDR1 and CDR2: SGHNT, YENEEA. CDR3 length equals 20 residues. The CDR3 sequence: CDSSLYPVTSGASSYNEKFF. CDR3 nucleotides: TGTGACAGCAGCTTATACCCCGTGACTAGCGGGGCAAGCTCCTACAATGAGAAGTTCTTC.

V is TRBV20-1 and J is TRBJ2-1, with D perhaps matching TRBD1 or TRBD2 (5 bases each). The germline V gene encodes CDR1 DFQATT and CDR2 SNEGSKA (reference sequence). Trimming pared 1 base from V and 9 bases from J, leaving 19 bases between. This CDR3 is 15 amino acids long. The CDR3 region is CSARVASGTVGEQFF. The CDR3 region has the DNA TGCAGTGCTAGAGTCGCTAGTGGGACCGTAGGTGAGCAGTTCTTC.

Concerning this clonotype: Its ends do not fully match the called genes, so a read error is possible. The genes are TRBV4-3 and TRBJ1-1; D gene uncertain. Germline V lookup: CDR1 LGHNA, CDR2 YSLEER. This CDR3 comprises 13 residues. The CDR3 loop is CASSQDTLTEAFF. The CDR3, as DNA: TGCGCCAGCAGTCAAGATACCCTCACTGAAGCTTTCTTT.